This entry describes one T cell receptor beta chain. What antigen it recognizes has not been identified. One junction end disagrees with the germline gene, perhaps due to a read error. The 39 donors, aged 6 to 90 years, were systemically healthy Caucasian individuals from Russia. Each donor gave 8 to 10 milliliters of peripheral blood, drawn into EDTA-treated Vacutainer tubes. PBMCs were isolated by Ficoll-Paque density-gradient centrifugation, with at least 6.5 million obtained per sample. Trizol reagent was used to extract total RNA from PBMCs, with at least 5 micrograms per sample. For every donor, an aliquot of PBMCs went through flow cytometry to measure the percentages of naive CD45RAhigh/CD27high T cells. Receptor amplification or capture employed 5' RACE. The reads were generated on an Illumina HiSeq 2500. A second 7 to 11 cycle PCR used a sample-barcoded 5' primer and a J-beta primer mix. A template-switch 5' adaptor carrying 12 random nucleotides introduced a unique molecular identifier onto each TCR beta cDNA molecule. Each sample yielded at least 2.5 million CDR3-containing paired-end reads. The Mint cDNA synthesis kit, primed by a TRBC-specific oligonucleotide, was used to synthesize first-strand cDNA from all RNA. Following uracil-DNA glycosylase treatment, all cDNA underwent a first 18-cycle PCR with the universal primers M1SS and BC2_uni_R. Under the source paper's analysis protocol: For normalization, 1 million high-quality reads, each with a distinct molecular identifier, were randomly selected from each sample. Instead of being binned into consensus sequences, reads that shared molecular identifiers were thrown out. MiTCR, with a Q25 quality threshold and the strictest error-elimination algorithm, was used for CDR3 identification, clonotype clustering and error correction. Lower-bound total TCR beta diversity was estimated with a nonparametric unseen species model using Euler transformation. In TCRdb, the public reads were trimmed at Q25 with fastp and aligned with MiXCR, with productive beta chains retained. Each CDR3 protein gets just one entry, which takes the most common genes and DNA from the rows behind it. Clone size and V and J calls follow TCRdb, not the original study. This sample holds around 820,000 distinct CDR3 sequences; approximately 25% were observed only once. The ten largest clones take up 3% to 4% of the sample.

The sample comes from a study of blood T cells in healthy people across ages (dated by TCRdb to the mid-2010s). Study-wide context: In model experiments, template switching captured about one uniquely barcoded TCR beta cDNA molecule for every two T cells. Age-related changes in TCR beta repertoire diversity were measured in the study by deep sequencing normalized with unique cDNA molecular identifiers. The donors were split into four age groups: young (average 16 years), middle-aged (39), aged (approximately 59) and long-lived (roughly 86). The study analyzed two additional independent replicas of 1 million unique cDNA reads from the same blood draw for two donors, one aged 18 to 30 and one aged 80 or older. The paper's findings and limits, for the study overall: Compared with the aged group, the long-lived group had more naive CD4+ T cells, fewer expanded clones and increased TCR diversity, suggesting age selection. Estimates of total diversity based on one million sequenced T cells were regarded as lower bounds and as underestimates. A strong correlation was found between observed TCR beta diversity and the percentage of naive T cells measured by flow cytometry. Because the CMV infection status of the donors was unknown, age-related changes in expanded clonotypes may potentially have been confounded. Observed TCR beta diversity per million T cells fell roughly linearly with age, and a significant reduction was already apparent by age about 38. Bulk unsorted PBMC profiling prevented conclusive comparison of naive and antigen-experienced compartments.

The same sample was also used in a study of T cells of mothers and their children. Taken from the second paper: Donors were nine systemically healthy Caucasian individuals: three mothers and their six children. cDNA synthesis used all of the extracted RNA, with around 1.4 ug of RNA in each 15 ul reaction. Sample barcodes and 2-4 random nucleotides were added via the M1S primer in the second PCR. Over 8.5 million TCR beta CDR3 reads were obtained for each mother, and 3 million to 3.5 million reads were obtained for each child. Thymic selection similarly shapes TCR recombination output in related and unrelated pairs, with minor effect from inherited differences. Normalized repertoire overlap in related mother-child pairs was always slightly higher than in unrelated mother-child pairs, but the difference was never significant. Persistent microchimeric T cell clones were not detected, at a sensitivity of about 100 clones per million clonotypes. Deep NGS was used in the study to compare the TCR beta repertoires of mothers and children and to look for features that separate related mother-child pairs from unrelated individuals. Mothers averaged roughly 40 +/- 4 years of age and children averaged about 10 +/- 4 years. After adapter ligation with NEBNext reagents, the libraries were sequenced on Illumina HiSeq 2000 with 100+100 nt paired-end reads. To prevent cross-contamination, the mother and child libraries were prepared one month apart and sequenced in separate runs. For each donor, somewhere between roughly 450,000 and 2,100,000 distinct TCR beta clonotypes were identified. Naive TCR beta clonotypes were estimated from low-frequency clonotypes matched to each donor's FACS-determined naive share, without sorting.

This TCR was recovered from a boy between 10 and 17 years old in good health. The sequenced sample consisted of blood.

The bases are TGTGCTAGCAGCTTAGGGCCATCCACCGGGGAGCTGTTTTTT. This gives the protein CASSLGPSTGELFF. The V gene is TRBV7-7 and the J gene is TRBJ2-2; the D gene identity is not certain. From the cysteine up to the phenylalanine, the CDR3 has a length of 14 residues. Only the CDR3 DNA is retained, 42 bases long and in frame from the first base. The germline V gene (reference sequence) sets CDR1 to SSHAT and CDR2 to FNYEAQ.